This entry concerns a single TCR beta chain. What it recognizes is unknown. The sample comes from a study of chemoradiotherapy in HPV16-positive cancers. Here immunoSEQ multiplex PCR was the method, and the copy in TCRdb shows in-frame clones only, minus some. The sample records about 9,000 clones, about 85% being singletons. Per the germline V gene, CDR1 is SGHVS and CDR2 is FQNEAQ. The CDR3 is 15 amino acids. Findings and caveats of the study: Non-HPV-specific T cells did not expand in tumors during treatment, whereas candidate HPV-specific clones and E7-related motifs did.

The material was tumor tissue, obtained from a patient who underwent chemoradiotherapy. This TCR was recovered from a human donor with HPV-associated anogenital cancer. The V and J genes are TRBV7-8 and TRBJ2-5, with TRBD1 matching over 8 bases. The DNA matches TRBJ2-7 better at its end, which makes the J call doubtful. CDR3 bases: TGTGCCAGCAGCCCCCTAGGGACAGGCGCCTACGAGCAGTACTTC. Translation: CASSPLGTGAYEQYF.